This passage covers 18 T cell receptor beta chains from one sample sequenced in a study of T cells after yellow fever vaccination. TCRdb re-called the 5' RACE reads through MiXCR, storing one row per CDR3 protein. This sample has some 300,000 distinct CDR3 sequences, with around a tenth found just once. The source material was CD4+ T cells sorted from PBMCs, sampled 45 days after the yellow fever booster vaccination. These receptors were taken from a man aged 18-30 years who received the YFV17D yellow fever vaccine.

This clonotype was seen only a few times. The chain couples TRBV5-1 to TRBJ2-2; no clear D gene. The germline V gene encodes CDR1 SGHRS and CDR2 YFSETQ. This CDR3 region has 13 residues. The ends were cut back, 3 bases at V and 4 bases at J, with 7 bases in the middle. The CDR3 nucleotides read TGCGCCAGCAGCTCTAGTGTCACCGGGGAGCTGTTTTTT. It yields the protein CASSSSVTGELFF.

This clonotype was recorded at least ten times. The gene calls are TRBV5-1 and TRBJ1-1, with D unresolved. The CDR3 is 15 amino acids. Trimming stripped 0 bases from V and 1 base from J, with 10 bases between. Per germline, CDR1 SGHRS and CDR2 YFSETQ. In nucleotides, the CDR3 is TGCGCCAGCAGCTTGGACGGACGCCCGAACACTGAAGCTTTCTTT. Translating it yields CASSLDGRPNTEAFF.

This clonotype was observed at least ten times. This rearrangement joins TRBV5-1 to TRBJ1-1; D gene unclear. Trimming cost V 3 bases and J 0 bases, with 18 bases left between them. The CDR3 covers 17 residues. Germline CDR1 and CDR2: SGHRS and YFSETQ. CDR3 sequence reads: CASSSSWLTGLNTEAFF. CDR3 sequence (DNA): TGCGCCAGCAGCTCCAGCTGGCTGACGGGGTTGAACACTGAAGCTTTCTTT.

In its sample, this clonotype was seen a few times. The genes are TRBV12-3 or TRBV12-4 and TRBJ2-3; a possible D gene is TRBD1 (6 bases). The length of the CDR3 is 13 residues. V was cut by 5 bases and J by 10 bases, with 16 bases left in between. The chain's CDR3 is CASSPDRLVAQYF. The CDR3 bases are TGTGCCAGCAGTCCAGACAGGCTTGTAGCGCAGTATTTT.

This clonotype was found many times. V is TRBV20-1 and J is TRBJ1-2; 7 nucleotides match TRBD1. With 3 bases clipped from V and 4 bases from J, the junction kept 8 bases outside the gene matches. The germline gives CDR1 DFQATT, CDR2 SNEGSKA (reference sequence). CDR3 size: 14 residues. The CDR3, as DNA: TGCAGTGCTAGTGATTCAACAGGGGCCTATGGCTACACCTTC. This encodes CSASDSTGAYGYTF.

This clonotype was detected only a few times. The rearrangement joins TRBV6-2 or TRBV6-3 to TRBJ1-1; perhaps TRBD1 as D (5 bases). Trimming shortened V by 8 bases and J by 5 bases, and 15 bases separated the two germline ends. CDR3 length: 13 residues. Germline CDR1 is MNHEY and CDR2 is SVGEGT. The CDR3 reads CASLLGEGTEAFF. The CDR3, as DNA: TGTGCCAGCCTTTTAGGGGAAGGAACTGAAGCTTTCTTT.

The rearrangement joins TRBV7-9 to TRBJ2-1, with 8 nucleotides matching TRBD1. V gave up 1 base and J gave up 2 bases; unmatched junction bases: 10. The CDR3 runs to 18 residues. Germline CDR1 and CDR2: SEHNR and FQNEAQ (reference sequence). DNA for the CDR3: TGTGCCAGCAGCTTAGGCTGGGGACAGGAAAGCACCTACAATGAGCAGTTCTTC. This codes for CASSLGWGQESTYNEQFF.

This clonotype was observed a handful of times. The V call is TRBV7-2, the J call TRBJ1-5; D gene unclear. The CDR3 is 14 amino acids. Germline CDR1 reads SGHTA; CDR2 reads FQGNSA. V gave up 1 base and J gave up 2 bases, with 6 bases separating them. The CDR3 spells CASSLGVRNQPQHF. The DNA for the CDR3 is TGTGCCAGCAGCTTAGGGGTACGCAATCAGCCCCAGCATTTT.

CDR3 nucleotides: TGTGCCAGCAACCGACAGGGGGGCCGGAACACTGAAGCTTTCTTT. Encoded protein: CASNRQGGRNTEAFF. V usage is TRBV9 and J usage is TRBJ1-1; 9 bases line up with TRBD1. The V and J ends lost 6 bases and 1 base, in that order; junction bases with no gene match: 7. Germline CDR1 and CDR2: SGDLS and YYNGEE. This CDR3 is built from 15 residues.

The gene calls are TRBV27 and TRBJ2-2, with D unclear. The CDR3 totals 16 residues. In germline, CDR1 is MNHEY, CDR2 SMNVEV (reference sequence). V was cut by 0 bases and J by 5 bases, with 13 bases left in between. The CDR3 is CASSLSVSPITGELFF. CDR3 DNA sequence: TGTGCCAGCAGTTTATCGGTCTCCCCCATTACCGGGGAGCTGTTTTTT.

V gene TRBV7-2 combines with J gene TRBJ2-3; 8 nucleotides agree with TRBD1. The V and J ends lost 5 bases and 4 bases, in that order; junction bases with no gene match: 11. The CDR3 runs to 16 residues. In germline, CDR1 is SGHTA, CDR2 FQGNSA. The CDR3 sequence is CASSQTGALRPDTQYF. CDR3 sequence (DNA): TGTGCCAGCAGCCAGACAGGGGCGTTACGTCCAGATACGCAGTATTTT.

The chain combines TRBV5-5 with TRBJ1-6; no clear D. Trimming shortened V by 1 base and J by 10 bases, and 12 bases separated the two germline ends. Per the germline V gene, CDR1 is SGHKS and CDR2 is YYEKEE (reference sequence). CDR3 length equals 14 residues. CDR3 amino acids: CASSLIHPTSPLHF. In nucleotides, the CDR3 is TGTGCCAGCAGCTTGATCCACCCTACCTCACCCCTCCACTTT.

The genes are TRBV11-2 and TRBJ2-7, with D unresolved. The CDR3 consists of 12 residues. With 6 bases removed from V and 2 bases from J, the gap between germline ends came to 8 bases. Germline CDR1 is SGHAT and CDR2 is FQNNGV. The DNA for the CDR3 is TGTGCCAGCAGGAGTCAGGCCTACGAGCAGTACTTC. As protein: CASRSQAYEQYF.

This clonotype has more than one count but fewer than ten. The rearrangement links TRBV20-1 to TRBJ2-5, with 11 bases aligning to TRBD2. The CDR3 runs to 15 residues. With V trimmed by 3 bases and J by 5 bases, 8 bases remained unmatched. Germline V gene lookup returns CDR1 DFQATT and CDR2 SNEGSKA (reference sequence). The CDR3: CSASASGGTRETQYF. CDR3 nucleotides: TGCAGTGCTAGTGCTAGCGGGGGGACCAGGGAGACCCAGTACTTC.

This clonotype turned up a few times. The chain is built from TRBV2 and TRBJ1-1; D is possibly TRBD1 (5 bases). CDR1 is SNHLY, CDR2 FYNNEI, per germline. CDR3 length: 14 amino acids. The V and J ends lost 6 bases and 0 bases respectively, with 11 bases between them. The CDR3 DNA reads TGTGCCAGCAGCTCGACAGCCATGAACACTGAAGCTTTCTTT. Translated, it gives CASSSTAMNTEAFF.

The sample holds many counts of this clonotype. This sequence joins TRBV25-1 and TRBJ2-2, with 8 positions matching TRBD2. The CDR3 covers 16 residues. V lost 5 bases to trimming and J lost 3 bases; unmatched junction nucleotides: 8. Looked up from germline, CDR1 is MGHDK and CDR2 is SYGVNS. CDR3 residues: CASSRRGGQDTGELFF. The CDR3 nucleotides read TGTGCCAGCAGTCGACGGGGGGGCCAGGACACCGGGGAGCTGTTTTTT.

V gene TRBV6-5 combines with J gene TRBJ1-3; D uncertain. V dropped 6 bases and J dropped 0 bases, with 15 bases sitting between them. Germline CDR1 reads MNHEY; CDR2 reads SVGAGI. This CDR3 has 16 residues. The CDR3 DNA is TGTGCCAGCAGACAGATGGCCCGCTACTCTGGAAACACCATATATTTT. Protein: CASRQMARYSGNTIYF.

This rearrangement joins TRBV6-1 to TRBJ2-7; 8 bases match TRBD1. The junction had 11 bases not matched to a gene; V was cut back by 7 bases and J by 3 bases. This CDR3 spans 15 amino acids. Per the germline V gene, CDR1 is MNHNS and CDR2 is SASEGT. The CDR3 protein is CASTLRGDRGYEQYF. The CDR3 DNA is TGTGCCAGCACCCTAAGGGGAGACAGGGGCTACGAGCAGTACTTC.